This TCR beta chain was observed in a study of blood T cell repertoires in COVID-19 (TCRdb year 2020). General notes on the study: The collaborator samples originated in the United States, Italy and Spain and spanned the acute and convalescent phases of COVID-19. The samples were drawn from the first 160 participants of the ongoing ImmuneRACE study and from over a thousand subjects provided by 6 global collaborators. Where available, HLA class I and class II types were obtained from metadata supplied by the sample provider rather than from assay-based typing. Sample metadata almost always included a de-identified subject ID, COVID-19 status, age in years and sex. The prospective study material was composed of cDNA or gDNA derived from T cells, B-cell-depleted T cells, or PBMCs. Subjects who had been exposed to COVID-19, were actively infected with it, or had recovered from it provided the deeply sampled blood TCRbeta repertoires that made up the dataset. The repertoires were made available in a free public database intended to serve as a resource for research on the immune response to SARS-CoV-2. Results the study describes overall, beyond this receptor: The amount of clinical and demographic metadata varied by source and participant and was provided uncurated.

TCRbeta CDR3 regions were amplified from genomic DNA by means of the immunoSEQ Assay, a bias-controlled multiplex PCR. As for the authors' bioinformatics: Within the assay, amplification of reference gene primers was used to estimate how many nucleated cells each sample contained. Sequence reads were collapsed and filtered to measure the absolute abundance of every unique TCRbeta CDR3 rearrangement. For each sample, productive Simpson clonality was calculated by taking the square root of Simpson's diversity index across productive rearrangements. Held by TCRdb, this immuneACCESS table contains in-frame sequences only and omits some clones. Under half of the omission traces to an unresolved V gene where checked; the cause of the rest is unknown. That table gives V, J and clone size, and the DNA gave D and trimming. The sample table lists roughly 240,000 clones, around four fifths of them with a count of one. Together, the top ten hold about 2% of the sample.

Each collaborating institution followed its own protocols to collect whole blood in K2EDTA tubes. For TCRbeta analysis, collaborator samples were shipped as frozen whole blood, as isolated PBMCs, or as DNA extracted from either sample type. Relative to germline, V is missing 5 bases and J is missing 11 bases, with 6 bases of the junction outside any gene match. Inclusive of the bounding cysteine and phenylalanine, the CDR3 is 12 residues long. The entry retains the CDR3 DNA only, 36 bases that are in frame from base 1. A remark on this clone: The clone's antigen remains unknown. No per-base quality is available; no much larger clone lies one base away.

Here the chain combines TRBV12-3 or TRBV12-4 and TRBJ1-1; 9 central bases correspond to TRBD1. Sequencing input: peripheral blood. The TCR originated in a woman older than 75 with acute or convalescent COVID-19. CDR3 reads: CASSTTGGVAFF. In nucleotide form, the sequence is TGTGCCAGCAGTACAACAGGGGGCGTTGCTTTCTTT.